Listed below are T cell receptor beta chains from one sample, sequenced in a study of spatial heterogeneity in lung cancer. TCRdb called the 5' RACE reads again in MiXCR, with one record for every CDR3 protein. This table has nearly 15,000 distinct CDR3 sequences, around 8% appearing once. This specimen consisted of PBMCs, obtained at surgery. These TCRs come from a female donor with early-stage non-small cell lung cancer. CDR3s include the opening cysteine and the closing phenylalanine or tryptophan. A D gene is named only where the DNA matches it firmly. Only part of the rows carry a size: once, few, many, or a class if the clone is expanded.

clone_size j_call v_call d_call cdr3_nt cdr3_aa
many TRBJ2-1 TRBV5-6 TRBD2 TGTGCCAGCAGCTTGGGGACTAGCGGGTGGAATGAGCAGTTCTTC CASSLGTSGWNEQFF
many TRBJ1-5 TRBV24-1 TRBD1 TGTGCCACCATGCAACCCAACCGGGACAGGGGATTACAGCCCCAGCATTTC CATMQPNRDRGLQPQHF
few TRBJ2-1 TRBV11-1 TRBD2 TGTGCCAGCAGCCCACGACTAGCGGGGGGGCGAAATGAGCAGTTCTTC CASSPRLAGGRNEQFF
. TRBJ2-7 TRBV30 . TGTGCCTGGAGAAGCGGCGAGCAGTACTTC CAWRSGEQYF
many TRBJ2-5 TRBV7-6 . TGTGCCAGCAGCTCCCCCCTACTGGCCCAGTACTTC CASSSPLLAQYF
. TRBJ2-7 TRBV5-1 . TGCGCCAGCAGCTTGGAGCAGGGGTGGCCCTACGAGCAGTACTTC CASSLEQGWPYEQYF
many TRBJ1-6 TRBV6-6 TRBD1 TGTGCCAGCAGACCTACTGGACAGGGTGTCCCCCTCCACTTT CASRPTGQGVPLHF
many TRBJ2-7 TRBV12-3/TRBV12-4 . TGTGCCAGCAGGTCCCAAACAGGGTCTTACGAGCAGTACTTC CASRSQTGSYEQYF
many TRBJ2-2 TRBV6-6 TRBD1 TGTGCCAGCAGTGACAGGGGTGGCGGGGAGCTGTTTTTT CASSDRGGGELFF
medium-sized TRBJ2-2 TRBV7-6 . TGTGCCAGCAGCTTTGACCGACGCACCGGGGAGCTGTTTTTT CASSFDRRTGELFF
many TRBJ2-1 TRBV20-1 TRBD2 TGCAGTGCTAGGAATCGGGGACTAGCGGGAGTCACTTACAATGAGCAGTTCTTC CSARNRGLAGVTYNEQFF